In this sample, the clone carrying this T cell receptor beta chain turned up once. Its antigen is undetermined. The sample comes from a study of cytomegalovirus exposure and HLA in healthy donors. Study-level results: Cytomegalovirus association was listed for roughly 160 TCR beta chains. Rare TCR sequences dominated, though some public TCRs recurred in many donors. The classifier, whose performance was assessed in both the original and validation cohorts, reportedly diagnosed cytomegalovirus status with high specificity and sensitivity. Subsequent analysis of the 120 or so validation repertoires found a tendency for first-cohort TCR clusters to co-occur.

Libraries were prepared by immunoSEQ multiplex PCR; TCRdb keeps only in-frame clonotypes and omits some of them. The sample yields approximately 270,000 clones, roughly 84% seen once. Sequencing was done on a sample of PBMCs. This TCR derives from a man aged 18-30 years in good health and CMV-seropositive.

The CDR3 DNA reads TGCGCCAGCAGCACCTATACAGGTTACGAGCAGTACTTC. It translates to CASSTYTGYEQYF. The V and J genes are TRBV4-3 and TRBJ2-7; a weak D match, TRBD1 (5 bases). CDR3 length: 13 residues. Per the germline V gene, CDR1 is LGHNA and CDR2 is YSLEER. The germline V and J ends were trimmed by 5 bases and 4 bases, with 12 bases remaining between them.